The clone carrying this T cell receptor (beta chain) was observed once. This record comes from a study of control samples from healthy donors and cancer patients. V was pared by 1 base and J by 9 bases, with 7 bases between. The CDR3 is 12 amino acids. Here immunoSEQ multiplex PCR was the method, and the copy in TCRdb shows in-frame clones only, minus some. The sample contains over 75,000 clones, about 85% of which appear only once. This receptor was identified in a man younger than 40 in good health. The rearrangement links TRBV12-3 or TRBV12-4 to TRBJ1-5, with D unresolved. Input material: blood. The CDR3 DNA reads as TGTGCCAGCAGTTTAGGCCCGGGGCCCCAGCATTTT. Translating it yields CASSLGPGPQHF.